This TCR beta chain was retrieved from a study of blood T cells in healthy people across ages. V lost 2 bases and J lost 5; bases outside the gene matches: 5. CDR3 length: 15 residues. Germline V lookup: CDR1 SGHDN, CDR2 FVKESK. Sample-barcoded 5' priming and a J-beta primer mix drove a second PCR of about 6 to 12 cycles. TCRdb reprocessed the 5' RACE reads via MiXCR and lists one record per CDR3 protein. Of roughly 500,000 distinct CDR3 sequences listed, roughly 28% are singletons. This clonotype appeared a few times. The antigen remains unidentified. Study-wide points: Naive CD4+ cells and diversity were both higher in long-lived donors than in aged donors.

The sequence was obtained from a woman in her 70s in good health. Sequenced: blood. V gene TRBV14 combines with J gene TRBJ2-5, with 10 bases fitting TRBD2. CDR3 in amino acids: CASSQLLAGAETQYF. In DNA form, the CDR3 reads TGTGCCAGCAGCCAACTCCTAGCGGGGGCTGAGACCCAGTACTTC.